This T cell receptor beta chain is from a study of cytomegalovirus exposure and HLA in healthy donors (dated by TCRdb to the late 2010s). General notes on the study: In an earlier analysis of about 560 of the donors, roughly 300 Gb of sequence data and approximately 100 million unique TCR beta sequences from about 180 million T cells were reported. An early release that covered 640 HLA-typed donors contained approximately 300 gigabases of sequencing data and about 84 million unique TCR sequences. Among the roughly 400 genotyped donors, around 81% belonged to the genetic ancestry cluster associated with self-reported Caucasian donors. The study aimed to test whether cataloging public T cell receptors could reveal signatures of past pathogen exposure. The study used immunosequencing to profile the T cell repertoires of 666 subjects and linked those repertoires to cytomegalovirus serostatus. A separate validation cohort of 100 to 150 different subjects was used in addition to the approximately 700-subject first cohort. To predict cytomegalovirus infection status, the study combined high-throughput TCR immunosequencing, statistical association of individual TCRs with disease status, and machine learning. A later analysis re-examined previously published TCR beta repertoires from hundreds of donors and added high-resolution HLA genotyping to investigate patterns of TCR occurrence. Rather than using new phenotypic data, the later analysis identified candidate immune exposures from TCR beta sequences and from how often those sequences occurred across donors. An earlier analysis of 500 to 750 of the donors applied high-throughput TCR beta sequencing to assess whether each TCR beta V gene segment acted as functional or pseudogenic. Donor age, sex, ethnicity and CMV serostatus were compiled alongside the repertoire data. A later genetic analysis used genome-wide SNP genotypes for about three fifths of the 666 donors, treating that subset as a discovery cohort. All discovery cohort repertoires had been generated on a single sequencing platform. HLA typing included class I and class II loci at four-digit resolution. Typing coverage differed by locus: A, B, C, DRB1 and DQB1 were typed in roughly 629-630 donors, DQA1 in 522, DPA1 in over 600, and DPB1 in just under 490. Because of strong linkage in the cohort, roughly five DR-DQ haplotypes were treated as single units for association and clustering. Across 300 to 400 genotyped donors of the cohort, an average of about 240,000 unique TCR beta nucleotide sequences per donor were sequenced, and 15% to 20% of those sequences were non-productive. Study-level results and caveats: An association between a missense DCLRE1C variant and V-gene and J-gene trimming of TCR beta chains was found in a later genetic analysis and replicated in an independent cohort. Linkage disequilibrium might explain the correlated functional status among segregating V segments, but an unknown experimental factor could not be excluded. A further reported finding was that TCR beta sequences accurately predicted the HLA-A and HLA-B alleles for most subjects in the first cohort. According to a later genetic analysis, donors in an Asian-associated ancestry cluster had fewer N-insertions in productive TCRs than the approximately 630-donor mean. In an earlier analysis of 587 of the donors, most TCR beta V segments appeared in productive rearrangements about 87% or about 30% of the time, broadly matching IMGT annotations. A later analysis found that most CMV-associated TCR beta chains appeared HLA-restricted, with HLA associations seemingly driven largely by CMV exposure. Assigning TCR associations to individual alleles was difficult when HLA alleles, especially DR and DQ, strongly co-occurred. Because counts were too low, some 16 rarely observed V segments, including chromosome 9 orphons, were excluded from the earlier analysis of 587 of the donors. Because HLA typing was missing for some donors at each locus, association tests included only the typed subset. A group of highly shared sequence variants was considered likely to be a technical artifact of the sequencing pipeline. A later analysis found that HLA-associated TCR beta chains were more clonally expanded and had lower generation probabilities than equally common non-associated chains. In a later analysis, 16,951 TCR beta sequences were associated with specific HLA alleles at a false discovery rate of 0.05. The authors suggested that the approach could potentially be generalized to other disease states and immunological phenotypes. In both the original and validation cohorts, the classifier was reported to diagnose cytomegalovirus status with high specificity and sensitivity. Sequencing depth was assumed to be roughly uniform across donors in the presence/absence analyses, though that assumption may not hold. A total of some 180 TCR beta chains were listed by the study as associated with cytomegalovirus. The 87-base-pair reads could not distinguish some IMGT-functional V segments, including TRBV6-2 and TRBV6-3, so those segments were excluded. For the cohort, immune exposure information was limited to CMV serostatus. Most TCR sequences were seen in very few donors, while some public TCRs were found in many individuals. Only TCR beta chains were sequenced in this cohort, and the absence of alpha or paired-chain data limited detectable features. A later analysis found that TCR association rates varied across HLA loci, with DRB1 alleles showing the most associated TCRs and HLA-C alleles the fewest. A few of the identified cytomegalovirus-associated TCR beta chains were confirmed in vitro to be specific for cytomegalovirus antigens. Several of the top co-occurrence clusters appeared to be linked to parvovirus B19, influenza, CMV and Epstein-Barr virus, according to a later analysis.

Library construction relied on the immunoSEQ multiplex PCR assay. A mixture of 60 forward primers for TCR Vbeta segments and 13 reverse primers for TCR Jbeta segments was used in the multiplex PCR. The CDR3 region of rearranged TCR beta genes was amplified from genomic DNA by a multiplex PCR assay. The Illumina HiSeq System was used to sequence the amplified TCR beta libraries as 87-base-pair reads. The paper's data handling went like this. In a later analysis, 80 million or so unique TCR beta chains were counted across the roughly 610 repertoires, and roughly 9.9 million of these chains were shared by at least two donors. Raw reads were error-corrected and collapsed into unique sequences by a nearest-neighbor algorithm in which closely related sequences were merged to remove PCR and sequencing errors. V, D and J gene segments were assigned by aligning CDR3 sequences to IMGT reference sequences. For a sequence to be retained, at least a six-nucleotide match to both a V gene segment and a J gene segment was required. A rearrangement counted as productive if the CDR3 had no stop codons and remained in frame with V and J, and every other rearrangement counted as non-productive. Following IMGT convention, CDR3 was defined as the stretch from the second conserved V-encoded cysteine up to the conserved J-encoded phenylalanine. Sequences without an unambiguous match to a single V gene segment were excluded from the earlier analysis of over 500 of the donors. An earlier analysis of under 750 of the donors called V segments functional above 56.7% productive rearrangements and segregating when the between-donor standard deviation exceeded 5%. A statistical classification framework was developed to diagnose cytomegalovirus status using the catalog of TCR beta chain sequences. A later analysis assigned V and J genes by comparing TCR nucleotide sequences with IMGT/GENE-DB human TR gene sequences. The TCRdist pipeline was used in a later analysis to assign CDR3 sequences and most-parsimonious VDJ recombination scenarios. In a later analysis, each TCR beta chain was defined by its CDR3 amino acid sequence together with its V-gene family, and reads lacking a unique V-gene family were excluded. A later analysis removed 500 to 650 highly shared, low-generation-probability nucleotide sequences to deal with suspected cross-contamination and a sequencing artifact. In a later analysis, a clonal expansion index for each public chain was calculated from normalized within-repertoire ranks of inferred template counts. Generation probabilities in a later analysis came from a VDJ recombination model fitted to out-of-frame rearrangements, and those results were checked against IGoR. Hypergeometric tests were used in a later analysis to score TCR-TCR, TCR-HLA and TCR-CMV co-occurrence, with a repertoire-size bias correction applied to the TCR pairs. A later analysis estimated false discovery rates by permuting HLA or CMV assignments 20 times. In a later analysis, co-occurring TCRs were grouped with DBSCAN, and TCRdist sequence similarity was added when clustering was performed within HLA-allele-positive subsets. Repertoires with fewer than 30,000 or more than 120,000 public chains were left out of co-occurrence clustering, as were about 5 repertoires with anomalous nucleotide sharing. Here the immuneACCESS table is served through TCRdb, limited to in-frame sequences with V and J called. Missing clones are a known gap in these copies; in checked studies unresolved V genes cover under half, and the rest lacks a known reason. V and J calls and clone size are those listed in that table; D and trimming were worked out from the DNA. The sample profile shows approximately 170,000 clones; roughly three quarters of them were found once. Under 9% of the sample belongs to the ten largest clones.

The cohort consisted of some 730 healthy bone marrow donors. At the time of sampling, every cohort member was nominally healthy, though immune exposures that went unrecorded were likely present. The donor was CMV seropositive and was included in the group of 300 or so seropositive cohort members. Every donor gave a peripheral blood sample, and the peripheral blood mononuclear cells from that sample were used for TCR beta sequencing. The Qiagen DNeasy Blood Extraction Kit was used to extract genomic DNA from the blood cell samples. As concerns this clone: Its cognate antigen has yet to be identified. Per-base quality was not reported, and no clone a single base away is much larger than it.

The CDR1 and CDR2 encoded by the germline V gene are SGHVS and FQNEAQ. The CDR3 holds 15 amino acids from the cysteine to the phenylalanine. Only the CDR3 region is kept as DNA, spanning 45 bases read in frame from base 1. Trimming removed 0 bases from V and 3 bases from J, leaving 11 bases between the germline ends. What was sequenced was PBMCs. The clonotype was recovered from a woman aged 35 to 49 in good health and CMV-seropositive. Here the chain combines TRBV7-8 and TRBJ1-2; 5 matching bases give a weak D call of TRBD1. The CDR3 reads CASSLAGTGDYGYTF. The nucleotide sequence is given as TGTGCCAGCAGCTTAGCCGGGACTGGAGACTATGGCTACACCTTC.